A selection of T cell receptor beta chains follows, all from one sample in a study of beta chain features in type 1 diabetes. This table comes from immunoSEQ multiplex PCR, and its TCRdb copy is limited to in-frame clones, with some not included. There are 150,000 to 200,000 clones in the sample; roughly 8% occur only once, and approximately 0.54% lies in the top ten. The sequenced sample was central memory CD4+ T cells from blood. Receptors were obtained from a woman aged 18-29 years with type 1 diabetes. The CDR3 runs from the conserved cysteine through the conserved F or W. A D gene is named only where the DNA matches it firmly. Clone size is not always given. Where it is, it says once, few, many or a class for expanded clones.

clone_size j_call v_call d_call cdr3_nt cdr3_aa
- TRBJ2-7 TRBV20-1 - TGCAGTGCTATCCCATTAGACGAGCAGTACTTC CSAIPLDEQYF
- TRBJ1-1 TRBV18 TRBD1 TGTGCCAGCTCCGGACAGGGGGCGCAGACTGAAGCTTTCTTT CASSGQGAQTEAFF
few TRBJ2-3 TRBV4-3 TRBD2 TGCGCCAGCAGCCAAGAGCCCGGACTAGCGGCGTCAGATACGCAGTATTTT CASSQEPGLAASDTQYF
few TRBJ2-3 TRBV4-3 TRBD2 TGCGCCAGCAGCCAAATGGTGGATACTAGCGGGAGCACAGATACGCAGTATTTT CASSQMVDTSGSTDTQYF
many TRBJ2-5 TRBV4-3 TRBD2 TGCGCCAGCAGCCAACGACAAGCGGGGGGAGAGACCCAGTACTTC CASSQRQAGGETQYF
- TRBJ1-5 TRBV4-1 TRBD1 TGCGCCAGCAGCCACTCGGGACAGAGCAATCAGCCCCAGCATTTT CASSHSGQSNQPQHF
- TRBJ2-5 TRBV7-2 TRBD2 TGTGCCAGCAGCTTAGGACTAGCGGGAGGGCGAGAGACCCAGTACTTC CASSLGLAGGRETQYF
- TRBJ1-1 TRBV7-2 - TGTGCCAGCAGCTTCCAGAACACTGAAGCTTTCTTT CASSFQNTEAFF
- TRBJ2-3 TRBV7-2 TRBD1 TGTGCCAGCAGCTTTACCGGGACAGGGGGCGCCACAGATACGCAGTATTTT CASSFTGTGGATDTQYF
- TRBJ2-1 TRBV7-9 - TGTGCCAGCAGTCCCTCGGGACACCCAGGGAATGAGCAGTTCTTC CASSPSGHPGNEQFF
- TRBJ2-5 TRBV29-1 - TGCAGCGTTGAAGATCAGGGGTCCCAGTACTTC CSVEDQGSQYF
- TRBJ2-3 TRBV6-1 TRBD2 TGTGCCAGCAGTGTTACTAGCGGGAGAGATACGCAGTATTTT CASSVTSGRDTQYF
- TRBJ2-7 TRBV30 - TGTGCCTGGAGTGTTAGCAGGGCGAGCGAGCAGTACTTC CAWSVSRASEQYF
- TRBJ2-5 TRBV11-2 - TGTGCCAGCAGCCTAGGGACTGTGGAGACCCAGTACTTC CASSLGTVETQYF
- TRBJ2-3 TRBV9 - TGTGCCAGCAGCGTAGGATGGGGGCGCGGCCACACAGATACGCAGTATTTT CASSVGWGRGHTDTQYF
few TRBJ2-7 TRBV18 TRBD1 TGTGCCAGCTCAACACGGGACAGGGTGACCCACGAGCAGTACTTC CASSTRDRVTHEQYF
- TRBJ2-5 TRBV19 - TGTGCCAGTAGTATATTCCTCCAAGAGACCCAGTACTTC CASSIFLQETQYF
- TRBJ2-1 TRBV7-2 - TGTGCCAGCAGCTTCCTGAAGAGCTCCTACAATGAGCAGTTCTTC CASSFLKSSYNEQFF
few TRBJ2-6 TRBV15 TRBD2 TGTGCCACCAGCAGAGATCGCGGGGGAACTGGGGCCAACGTCCTGACTTTC CATSRDRGGTGANVLTF
- TRBJ2-5 TRBV14 - TGTGCCAGCAGCCAAGCCAGGCAAGAGACCCAGTACTTC CASSQARQETQYF
- TRBJ2-7 TRBV28 TRBD1 TGTGCCAGCAGTCCCTTTGGGACAGCGAGGAGCTCCTACGAGCAGTACTTC CASSPFGTARSSYEQYF
- TRBJ2-7 TRBV29-1 - TGCAGCGTTGTGGCAGACTACGAGCAGTACTTC CSVVADYEQYF
- TRBJ2-2 TRBV11-1 - TGTGCCAGCAGCCCTTGGAGAACCGGGGAGCTGTTTTTT CASSPWRTGELFF
- TRBJ2-7 TRBV6-5 - TGTGCCAGCAGACCCCGACTACTCTCCTACGAGCAGTACTTC CASRPRLLSYEQYF
few TRBJ1-1 TRBV28 - TGTGCCAGCAGCATCGCGAGGACATGGAACACTGAAGCTTTCTTT CASSIARTWNTEAFF
few TRBJ1-5 TRBV4-3 - TGCGCCAGCAGCCAGGCTCGTCCGGCACGGGGTTCGGTTCAGCCCCAGCATTTT CASSQARPARGSVQPQHF
few TRBJ2-3 TRBV5-1 - TGCGCCAGCTACCGGGGAACGACCCCAACCACAGATACGCAGTATTTT CASYRGTTPTTDTQYF
- TRBJ2-6 TRBV19 TRBD2 TGTGCCAGTACCACTGCTAGCGGCGCTCTCTCTGGGGCCAACGTCCTGACTTTC CASTTASGALSGANVLTF
- TRBJ2-1 TRBV29-1 TRBD2 TGCAGCGTTGATCCGGGAGGCTTCTTC CSVDPGGFF
- TRBJ2-7 TRBV11-2 TRBD2 TGTGCCAGCAGCTTAGCTAGCGGGGTTACCTACGAGCAGTACTTC CASSLASGVTYEQYF
few TRBJ1-1 TRBV6-5 - TGTGCCAGCAGTGGCCCACGAGGTGAAGCTTTCTTT CASSGPRGEAFF
few TRBJ2-3 TRBV29-1 TRBD1 TGCAGCACGTCGGGGGACAGGGGCAATACGCAGTATTTT CSTSGDRGNTQYF
- TRBJ1-1 TRBV19 - TGTGCCAGTGGGGCAGTGGAGAACACTGAAGCTTTCTTT CASGAVENTEAFF
- TRBJ2-2 TRBV5-6 - TGTGCCAGCAGACGAGAGAACACCGGGGAGCTGTTTTTT CASRRENTGELFF
- TRBJ2-7 TRBV10-3 - TGTGCCATCAGTGAGTCGTTGGGGCAGCCCTACGAGCAGTACTTC CAISESLGQPYEQYF
few TRBJ1-4 TRBV25-1 - TGTGCCAGCTCCGCGGCCGGGGGTAATGAAAAACTGTTTTTT CASSAAGGNEKLFF
few TRBJ1-5 TRBV19 TRBD1 TGTGCCAGTAGTATAGCAACAGGGGGCGGGCAGCCCCAGCATTTT CASSIATGGGQPQHF
- TRBJ2-1 TRBV7-9 TRBD2 TGTGCCAGCAGCGAACGTCCAGCGGGAGGTCTGAGTGAGCAGTTCTTC CASSERPAGGLSEQFF
- TRBJ2-1 TRBV12-5 - TGTGCTAGTGGTTTGGGCGATGAGCAGTTCTTC CASGLGDEQFF
- TRBJ2-5 TRBV5-5 - TGTGCCAGCAGCTCCGGGGCGGGGAGCGGGGAGACCCAGTACTTC CASSSGAGSGETQYF
- TRBJ2-7 TRBV20-1 TRBD1 TGCAGTGCTAAGACAGGGGCCGAGCAGTACTTC CSAKTGAEQYF
few TRBJ2-2 TRBV5-4 - TGTGCCAGCAGCTCCCGACAGGCGAACACCGGGGAGCTGTTTTTT CASSSRQANTGELFF
- TRBJ2-7 TRBV2 - TGTGCCAGCAGGGACGGAGGGAGGTGGTCCTACGAGCAGTACTTC CASRDGGRWSYEQYF
few TRBJ2-7 TRBV30 TRBD1 TGTGCCTGGAGTGTACAACAGGGGGACCACGAGCAGTACTTC CAWSVQQGDHEQYF
few TRBJ2-1 TRBV21-1 - TGTGCCAGCACCTCTGACTCTCACAATGAGCAGTTCTTC CASTSDSHNEQFF
few TRBJ2-2 TRBV28 - TGTGCCAGCAGTTTATGGTCAGTGAACACCGGGGAGCTGTTTTTT CASSLWSVNTGELFF
- TRBJ1-1 TRBV6-5 - TGTGCCAGCAAGCATGAAGGGAGTCGGGAAGCTTTCTTT CASKHEGSREAFF
few TRBJ1-5 TRBV10-3 - TGTGCCATCAGTGAGGACGGGGGGGGGAATCAGCCCCAGCATTTT CAISEDGGGNQPQHF
few TRBJ1-1 TRBV18 - TGTGCCAGCTCAACCGTCGGACTGGGCACTGAAGCTTTCTTT CASSTVGLGTEAFF
- TRBJ1-5 TRBV4-1 - TGCGCCAGCAGCCAAGACGGGGGTCTGGGCAATCAGCCCCAGCATTTT CASSQDGGLGNQPQHF
few TRBJ2-7 TRBV5-1 TRBD2 TGCGCCAGCAGCTCAGGGACTAGGACGGACGAGCAGTACTTC CASSSGTRTDEQYF
- TRBJ2-1 TRBV19 TRBD1 TGTGCCAGTAGTATACCCCCGCTAACAGGGGGAAATGAGCAGTTCTTC CASSIPPLTGGNEQFF
- TRBJ2-1 TRBV10-3 TRBD1 TGTGCCATCAGTCCCCGGGACAGAGACAATGAGCAGTTCTTC CAISPRDRDNEQFF